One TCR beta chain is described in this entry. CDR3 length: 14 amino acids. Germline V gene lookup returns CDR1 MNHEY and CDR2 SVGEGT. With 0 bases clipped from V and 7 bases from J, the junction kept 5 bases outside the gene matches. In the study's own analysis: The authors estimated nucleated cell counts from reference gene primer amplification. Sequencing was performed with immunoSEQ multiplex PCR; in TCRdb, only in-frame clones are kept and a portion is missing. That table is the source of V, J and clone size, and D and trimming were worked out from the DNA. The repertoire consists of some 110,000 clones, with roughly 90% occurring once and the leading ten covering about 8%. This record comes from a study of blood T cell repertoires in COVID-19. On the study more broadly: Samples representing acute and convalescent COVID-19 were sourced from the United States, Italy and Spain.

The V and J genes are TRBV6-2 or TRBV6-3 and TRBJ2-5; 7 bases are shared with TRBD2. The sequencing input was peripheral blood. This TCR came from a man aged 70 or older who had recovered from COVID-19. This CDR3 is CASSYSRLAGTQYF. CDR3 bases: TGTGCCAGCAGTTACTCGAGACTAGCCGGGACCCAGTACTTC.